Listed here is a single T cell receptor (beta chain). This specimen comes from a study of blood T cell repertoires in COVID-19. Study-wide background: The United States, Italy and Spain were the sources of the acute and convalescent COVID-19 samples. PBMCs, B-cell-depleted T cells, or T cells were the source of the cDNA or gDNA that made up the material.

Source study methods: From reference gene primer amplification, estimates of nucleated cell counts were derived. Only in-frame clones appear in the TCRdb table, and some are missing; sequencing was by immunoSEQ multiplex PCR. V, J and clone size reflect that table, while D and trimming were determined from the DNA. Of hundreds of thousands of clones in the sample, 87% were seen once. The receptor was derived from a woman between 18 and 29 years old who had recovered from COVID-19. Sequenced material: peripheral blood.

For the CDR3, the DNA is TGTGCCAGCAGTTTAGCGCAGTATGGCTACACCTTC. Translating gives CASSLAQYGYTF. The V and J genes are TRBV12-3 or TRBV12-4 and TRBJ1-2; D is ambiguous. Trimming took off 0 bases at V and 5 bases at J, with 4 bases between the two ends. The CDR3 has 12 amino acids.